This T cell receptor (beta chain) was sequenced during a study of blood T cells in healthy people across ages. Study observations and caveats: In older individuals, TCR beta diversity per million T cells was lower, falling roughly linearly with age.

Sample-barcoded 5' priming and a J-beta primer mix drove a second PCR of roughly 6 to 12 cycles. TCRdb ran MiXCR on the 5' RACE reads and lists one entry per CDR3 protein. The sample lists about 1 million distinct CDR3 sequences; 40% to 50% were seen once. In germline, CDR1 is DFQATT, CDR2 SNEGSKA (reference sequence). The CDR3 spans 8 residues. V was clipped by 7 bases and J by 7 bases, with 2 bases between them. Every sample gave at least 5.5 micrograms of total RNA when it was extracted. Comments on this clonotype: The target antigen is unknown.

This sequence joins TRBV20-1 and TRBJ2-1, with D hard to call. The receptor's source is a woman aged 55-75 years in good health. The sample comprised blood. The CDR3 protein is CSVNEQFF. CDR3 bases: TGCAGTGTAAATGAGCAGTTCTTC.